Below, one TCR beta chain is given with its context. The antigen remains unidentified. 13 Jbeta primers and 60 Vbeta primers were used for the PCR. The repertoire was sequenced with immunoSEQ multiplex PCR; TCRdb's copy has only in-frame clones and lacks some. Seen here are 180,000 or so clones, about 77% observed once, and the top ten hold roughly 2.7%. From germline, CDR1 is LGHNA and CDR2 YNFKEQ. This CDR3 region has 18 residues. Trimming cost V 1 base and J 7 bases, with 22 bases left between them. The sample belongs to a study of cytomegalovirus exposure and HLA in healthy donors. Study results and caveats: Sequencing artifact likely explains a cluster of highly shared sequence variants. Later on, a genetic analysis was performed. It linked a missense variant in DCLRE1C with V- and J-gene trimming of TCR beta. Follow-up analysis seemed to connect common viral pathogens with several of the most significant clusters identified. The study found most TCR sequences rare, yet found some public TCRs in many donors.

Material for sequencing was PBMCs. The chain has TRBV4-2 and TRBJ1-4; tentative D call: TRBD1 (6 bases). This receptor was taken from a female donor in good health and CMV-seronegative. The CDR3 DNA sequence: TGTGCCAGCAGCCAAGGTGCGGGGGGCAGGATTGGGAGTGAAAAACTGTTTTTT. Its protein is CASSQGAGGRIGSEKLFF.